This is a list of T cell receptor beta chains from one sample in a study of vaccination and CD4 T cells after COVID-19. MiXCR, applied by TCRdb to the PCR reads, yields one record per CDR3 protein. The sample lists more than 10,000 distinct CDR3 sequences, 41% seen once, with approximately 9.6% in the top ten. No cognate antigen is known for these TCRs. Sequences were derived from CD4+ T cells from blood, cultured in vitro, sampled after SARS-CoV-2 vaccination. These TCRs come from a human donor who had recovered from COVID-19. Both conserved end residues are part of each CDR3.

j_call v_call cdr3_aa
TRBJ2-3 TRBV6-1 CATHPNWGETDTQYF
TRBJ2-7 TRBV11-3 CASSPTGTGSYEQYF
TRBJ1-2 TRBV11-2 CASSLGRQEPRDGYTF
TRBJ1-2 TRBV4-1 CASSQPRENYGYTF
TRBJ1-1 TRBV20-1 CSARLYHLQGAWNTEAFF
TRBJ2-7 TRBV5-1 CASSLDGLSAYEQYF
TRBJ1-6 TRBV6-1 CASSAQGVNNSPLHF
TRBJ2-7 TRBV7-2 CASSLGGYTYEQYF
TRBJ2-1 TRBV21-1 CASSKASGTSGIYEQFF
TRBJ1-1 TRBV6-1 CASRTVARTEAFF
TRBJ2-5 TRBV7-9 CASSLVQGGETQYF
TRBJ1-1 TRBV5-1 CASSPRVVNTEAFF
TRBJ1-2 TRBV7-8 CASSLVGTGGDYGYTF
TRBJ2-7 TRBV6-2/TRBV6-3 CASSSPYEQYF
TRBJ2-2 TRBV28 CASSLRRQPNTGELFF
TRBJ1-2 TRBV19 CASSIQGADYGYTF
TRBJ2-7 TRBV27 CASSLIGAYEQYF
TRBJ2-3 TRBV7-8 CASSLIRSQGITDTQYF
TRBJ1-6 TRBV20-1 CSARSVGTTLHF
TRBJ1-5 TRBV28 CASSFQRGEGQPQHF
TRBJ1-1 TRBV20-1 CSARGFVGSDTEAFF
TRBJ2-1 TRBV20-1 CSARDLELAAFYNEQFF
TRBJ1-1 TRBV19 CASSIEGEAFF
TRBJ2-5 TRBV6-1 CASSLLETQYF
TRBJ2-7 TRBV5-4 CASSSAEQGYGLEQYF
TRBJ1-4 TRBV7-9 CASSSTSTGNNEKLFF